This note documents a single T cell receptor (beta chain) sequence. This CDR3 contains 14 residues. The germline V gene encodes CDR1 SEHNR and CDR2 FQNEAQ (reference sequence). V was trimmed by 1 base and J by 8 bases, leaving 14 bases between them. This table comes from immunoSEQ multiplex PCR, and its TCRdb copy is limited to in-frame clones, with some not included. Of around 2,000,000 clones listed, about 95% are singletons. The data belong to a study of shared clonotypes between healthy human individuals. CD8 cells regarded as naive lacked CD45RO, were positively chosen for CCR7, and omitted terminally differentiated effector memory CD45RA+ cells.

This chain joins TRBV7-9 and TRBJ1-2; no clear D gene. What was sequenced was naive CD8+ T cells sorted from blood. This sequence originates from a man younger than 30 in good health. CDR3 residues: CASSLGVTEWGYTF. The CDR3 bases are TGTGCCAGCAGCTTAGGTGTGACGGAATGGGGCTACACCTTC. Drawing the rest from reference TRBV7-9 and TRBJ1-2, the complete variable domain is DTGVSQNPRHKITKRGQNVTFRCDPISEHNRLYWYRQTLGQGPEFLTYFQNEAQLEKSRLLSDRFSAERPKGSFSTLEIQRTEQGDSAMYLCASSLGVTEWGYTFGSGTRLTVV.